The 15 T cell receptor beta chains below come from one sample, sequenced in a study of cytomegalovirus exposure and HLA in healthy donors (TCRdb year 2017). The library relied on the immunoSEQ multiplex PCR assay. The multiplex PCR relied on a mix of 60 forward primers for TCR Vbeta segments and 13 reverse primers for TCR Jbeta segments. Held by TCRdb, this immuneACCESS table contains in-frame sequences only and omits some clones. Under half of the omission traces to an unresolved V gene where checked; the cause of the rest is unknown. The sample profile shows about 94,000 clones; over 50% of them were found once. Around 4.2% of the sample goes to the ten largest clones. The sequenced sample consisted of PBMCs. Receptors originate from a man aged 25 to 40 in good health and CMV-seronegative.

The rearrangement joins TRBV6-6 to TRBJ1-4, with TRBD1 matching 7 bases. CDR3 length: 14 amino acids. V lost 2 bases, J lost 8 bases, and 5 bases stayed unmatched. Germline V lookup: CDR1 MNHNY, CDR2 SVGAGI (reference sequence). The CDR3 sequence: CASSYEGASEKLFF. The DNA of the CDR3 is TGTGCCAGCAGTTACGAGGGGGCGTCGGAAAAACTGTTTTTT.

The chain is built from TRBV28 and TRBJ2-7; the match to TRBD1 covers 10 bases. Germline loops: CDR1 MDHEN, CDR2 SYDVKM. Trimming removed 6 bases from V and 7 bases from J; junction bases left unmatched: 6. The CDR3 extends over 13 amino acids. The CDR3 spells CASRLRDRGEQYF. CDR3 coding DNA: TGTGCCAGCAGACTCCGGGACAGGGGAGAGCAGTACTTC.

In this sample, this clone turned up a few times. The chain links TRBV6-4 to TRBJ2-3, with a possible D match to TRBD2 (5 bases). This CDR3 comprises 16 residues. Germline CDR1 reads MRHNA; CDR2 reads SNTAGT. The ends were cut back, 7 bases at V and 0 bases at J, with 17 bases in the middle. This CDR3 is CASTIPCGESTDTQYF. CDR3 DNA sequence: TGTGCCAGCACTATCCCGTGTGGGGAGAGCACAGATACGCAGTATTTT.

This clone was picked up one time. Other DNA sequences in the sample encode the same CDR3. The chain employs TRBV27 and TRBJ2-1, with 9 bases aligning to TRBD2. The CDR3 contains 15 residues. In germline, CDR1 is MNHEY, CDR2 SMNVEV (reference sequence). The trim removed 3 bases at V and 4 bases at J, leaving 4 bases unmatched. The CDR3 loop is CASSFIAGEYNEQFF. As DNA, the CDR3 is TGTGCCAGCAGTTTTATAGCGGGGGAATACAATGAGCAGTTCTTC.

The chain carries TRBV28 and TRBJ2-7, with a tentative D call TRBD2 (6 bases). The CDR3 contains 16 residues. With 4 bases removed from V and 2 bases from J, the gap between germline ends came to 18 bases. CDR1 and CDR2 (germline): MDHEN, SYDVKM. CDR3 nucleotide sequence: TGTGCCAGCAGTTGGCAGGGACTCCAAAACCCCTACGAGCAGTACTTC. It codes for CASSWQGLQNPYEQYF.

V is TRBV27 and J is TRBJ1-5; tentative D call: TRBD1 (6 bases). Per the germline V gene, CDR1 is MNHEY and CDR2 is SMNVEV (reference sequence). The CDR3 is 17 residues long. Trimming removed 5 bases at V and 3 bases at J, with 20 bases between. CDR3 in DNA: TGTGCCAGCAGTCTCAACAACAGGGAACACACCAATCAGCCCCAGCATTTT. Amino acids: CASSLNNREHTNQPQHF.

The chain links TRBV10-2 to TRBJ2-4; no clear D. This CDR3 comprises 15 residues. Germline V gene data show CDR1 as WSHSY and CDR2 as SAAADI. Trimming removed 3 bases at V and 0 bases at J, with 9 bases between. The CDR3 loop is CASSDPAGAKNIQYF. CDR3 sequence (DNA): TGCGCCAGCAGTGATCCGGCAGGAGCCAAAAACATTCAGTACTTC.

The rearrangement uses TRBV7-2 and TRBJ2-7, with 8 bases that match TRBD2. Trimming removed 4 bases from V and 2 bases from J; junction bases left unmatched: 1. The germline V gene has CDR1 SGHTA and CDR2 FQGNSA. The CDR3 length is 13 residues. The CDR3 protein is CASSSAGAYEQYF. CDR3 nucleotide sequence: TGTGCCAGCAGCTCAGCGGGAGCCTACGAGCAGTACTTC.

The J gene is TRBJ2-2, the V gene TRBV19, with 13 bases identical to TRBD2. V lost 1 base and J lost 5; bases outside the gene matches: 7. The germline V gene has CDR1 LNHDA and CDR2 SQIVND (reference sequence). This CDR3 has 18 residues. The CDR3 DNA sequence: TGTGCCAGTAGTATAGCCCCGGGACTAGCGGGATGGACCGGGGAGCTGTTTTTT. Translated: CASSIAPGLAGWTGELFF.

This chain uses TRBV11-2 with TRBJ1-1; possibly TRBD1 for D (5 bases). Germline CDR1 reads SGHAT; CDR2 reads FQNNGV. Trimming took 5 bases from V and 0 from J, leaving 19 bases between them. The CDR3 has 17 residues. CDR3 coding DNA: TGTGCCAGCAGCCTGACAGAGAAATCCTACCTGAACACTGAAGCTTTCTTT. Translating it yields CASSLTEKSYLNTEAFF. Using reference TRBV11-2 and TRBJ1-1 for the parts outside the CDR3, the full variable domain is EAGVAQSPRYKIIEKRQSVAFWCNPISGHATLYWYQQILGQGPKLLIQFQNNGVVDDSQLPKDRFSAERLKGVDSTLKIQPAKLEDSAVYLCASSLTEKSYLNTEAFFGQGTRLTVV.

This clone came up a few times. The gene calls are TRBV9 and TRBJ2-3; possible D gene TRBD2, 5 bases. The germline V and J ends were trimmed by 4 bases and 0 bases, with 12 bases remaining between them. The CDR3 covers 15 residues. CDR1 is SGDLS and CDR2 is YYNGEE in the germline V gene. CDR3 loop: CASSSSGPSTDTQYF. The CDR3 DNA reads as TGTGCCAGCAGCTCCAGCGGACCTAGCACAGATACGCAGTATTTT.

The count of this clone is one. This chain's CDR3 is CATAGQINTEAFF. For the CDR3, the DNA is TGTGCCACCGCAGGACAGATTAACACTGAAGCTTTCTTT. This rearrangement joins TRBV19 to TRBJ1-1, with TRBD1 as a possible D gene (6 bases). Germline CDR1 LNHDA, CDR2 SQIVND (reference sequence). Trimming shortened V by 10 bases and J by 2 bases, and 14 bases separated the two germline ends. The CDR3 length is 13 residues.

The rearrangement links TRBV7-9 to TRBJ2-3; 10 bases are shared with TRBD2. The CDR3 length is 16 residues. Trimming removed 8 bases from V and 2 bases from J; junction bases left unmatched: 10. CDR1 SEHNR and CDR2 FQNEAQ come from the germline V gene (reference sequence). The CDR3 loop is CASLGALAGVTDTQYF. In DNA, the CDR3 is TGTGCCAGCCTCGGGGCTCTAGCGGGAGTCACAGATACGCAGTATTTT.

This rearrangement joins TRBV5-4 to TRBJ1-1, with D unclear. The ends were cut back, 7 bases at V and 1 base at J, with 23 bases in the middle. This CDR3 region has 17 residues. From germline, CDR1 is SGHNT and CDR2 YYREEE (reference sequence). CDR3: CASHSSVQRFSNTEAFF. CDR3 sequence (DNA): TGTGCCAGCCACAGCTCAGTTCAGCGGTTCTCGAACACTGAAGCTTTCTTT. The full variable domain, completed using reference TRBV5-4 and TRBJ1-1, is ETGVTQSPTHLIKTRGQQVTLRCSSQSGHNTVSWYQQALGQGPQFIFQYYREEENGRGNFPPRFSGLQFPNYSSELNVNALELDDSALYLCASHSSVQRFSNTEAFFGQGTRLTVV.

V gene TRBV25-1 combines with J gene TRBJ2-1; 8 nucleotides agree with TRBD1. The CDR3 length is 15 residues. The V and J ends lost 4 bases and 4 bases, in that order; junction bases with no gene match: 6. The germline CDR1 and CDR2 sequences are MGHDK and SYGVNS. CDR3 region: CASSVRQGSYNEQFF. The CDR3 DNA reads TGTGCCAGCAGTGTTCGACAGGGGAGTTACAATGAGCAGTTCTTC.